Listed below are T cell receptor beta chains from one sample, sequenced in a study of T cell repertoires in cytomegalovirus infection. From the reads, TCRdb called clonotypes with MiXCR, one entry per CDR3 protein. The data show over 200,000 distinct CDR3 sequences, with 12% to 15% seen just once and around 8.7% held by the top ten. Sequencing was done on a sample of PBMCs. The origin of the receptors is a human donor in good health (CMV status not recorded). Some clones in this sample may be carry-over from other donors' samples. Both conserved end residues are part of each CDR3. A D gene is named only where the DNA matches it firmly. A clone size is listed for some rows: how often the clone was seen (once, few, many), or a class if it is expanded.

clone_size: many
j_call: TRBJ2-3
d_call: NA
v_call: TRBV11-2
cdr3_nt: TGTGCCAGCAGCTTCCGGGCGGGTACGCAGTATTTT
cdr3_aa: CASSFRAGTQYF

clone_size: few
j_call: TRBJ1-5
d_call: NA
v_call: TRBV18
cdr3_nt: TGTGCCAGTGGGGGCATGAATCAGCCCCAGCATTTT
cdr3_aa: CASGGMNQPQHF

clone_size: many
j_call: TRBJ2-7
d_call: TRBD2
v_call: TRBV7-2
cdr3_nt: TGTGCCAGCAGCTTACGACTAGCGGGAGAAGAGCAGTACTTC
cdr3_aa: CASSLRLAGEEQYF

clone_size: NA
j_call: TRBJ1-5
d_call: NA
v_call: TRBV20-1
cdr3_nt: TGCAGTGCTCGAGGACTAGGTCCTAATCAGCCCCAGCATTTT
cdr3_aa: CSARGLGPNQPQHF

clone_size: many
j_call: TRBJ2-1
d_call: TRBD2
v_call: TRBV6-4
cdr3_nt: TGTGCCAGCAGTGACGTCCGAGTAACAGCGGGAGGGCCAAATGAGCAGTTCTTC
cdr3_aa: CASSDVRVTAGGPNEQFF

clone_size: NA
j_call: TRBJ2-3
d_call: TRBD2
v_call: TRBV20-1
cdr3_nt: TGCAGTGCTTTAGGACTAGCGGGACACACAGATACGCAGTATTTT
cdr3_aa: CSALGLAGHTDTQYF

clone_size: NA
j_call: TRBJ1-1
d_call: NA
v_call: TRBV2
cdr3_nt: TGTGCCAGCAGCTGGGAAATGAACACTGAAGCTTTCTTT
cdr3_aa: CASSWEMNTEAFF

clone_size: many
j_call: TRBJ1-2
d_call: NA
v_call: TRBV28
cdr3_nt: TGTGCCAGCAGTTTCTCCACCTATGGCTACACCTTC
cdr3_aa: CASSFSTYGYTF

clone_size: few
j_call: TRBJ2-3
d_call: NA
v_call: TRBV4-1
cdr3_nt: TGCGCCAGCAGCCCGAGGATCTCGCTTAGCACAGATACGCAGTATTTT
cdr3_aa: CASSPRISLSTDTQYF

clone_size: many
j_call: TRBJ2-5
d_call: TRBD1
v_call: TRBV6-2/TRBV6-3
cdr3_nt: TGTGCCAGCAGTTTGACAGGGGAAGAGACCCAGTACTTC
cdr3_aa: CASSLTGEETQYF

clone_size: NA
j_call: TRBJ2-5
d_call: NA
v_call: TRBV12-3/TRBV12-4
cdr3_nt: TGTGCCAGCAGTTTAGGGCGAGCAAAAGAGACCCAGTACTTC
cdr3_aa: CASSLGRAKETQYF

clone_size: many
j_call: TRBJ2-5
d_call: NA
v_call: TRBV7-3
cdr3_nt: TGTGCCAGCAGCTCCCTAATGGGGGAGACCCAGTACTTC
cdr3_aa: CASSSLMGETQYF

clone_size: many
j_call: TRBJ1-5
d_call: TRBD1
v_call: TRBV12-3/TRBV12-4
cdr3_nt: TGTGCCAGCAGTTATGGGACAGGGGGGTTTTATAGCAATCAGCCCCAGCATTTT
cdr3_aa: CASSYGTGGFYSNQPQHF

clone_size: many
j_call: TRBJ2-5
d_call: TRBD1
v_call: TRBV7-9
cdr3_nt: TGTGCCAGCAGCTTATCTTCAGGGGGTTACCAAGAGACCCAGTACTTC
cdr3_aa: CASSLSSGGYQETQYF

clone_size: NA
j_call: TRBJ2-1
d_call: TRBD2
v_call: TRBV20-1
cdr3_nt: TGCAGTGCTAGAGACAGGATAGCGGGGCTGTATGAGCAGTTCTTC
cdr3_aa: CSARDRIAGLYEQFF

clone_size: NA
j_call: TRBJ1-5
d_call: NA
v_call: TRBV6-2/TRBV6-3
cdr3_nt: TGTGCCAGCAACTGGGACGGTAAGGGCAATCAGCCCCAGCATTTT
cdr3_aa: CASNWDGKGNQPQHF

clone_size: many
j_call: TRBJ2-5
d_call: TRBD1
v_call: TRBV7-8
cdr3_nt: TGTGCCAGCAGCTGGGACAGAGGGGAGACCCAGTACTTC
cdr3_aa: CASSWDRGETQYF

clone_size: many
j_call: TRBJ2-5
d_call: NA
v_call: TRBV28
cdr3_nt: TGTGCCAGCAGATTCTCTGGTCAAGAGACCCAGTACTTC
cdr3_aa: CASRFSGQETQYF

clone_size: NA
j_call: TRBJ2-1
d_call: TRBD2
v_call: TRBV19
cdr3_nt: TGTGCCAGTAGTTTCCTGGGACTAGCGGGAGGAAGGTACAATGAGCAGTTCTTC
cdr3_aa: CASSFLGLAGGRYNEQFF

clone_size: many
j_call: TRBJ1-2
d_call: NA
v_call: TRBV19
cdr3_nt: TGTGCCAGTAATGAGGAGGACTATGGCTACACCTTC
cdr3_aa: CASNEEDYGYTF

clone_size: many
j_call: TRBJ2-7
d_call: TRBD1
v_call: TRBV7-8
cdr3_nt: TGTGCCAGCAGCAGGGACAGGGGAATCTACGAGCAGTACTTC
cdr3_aa: CASSRDRGIYEQYF

clone_size: NA
j_call: TRBJ1-5
d_call: NA
v_call: TRBV2
cdr3_nt: TGTGCCAGCAGTGAATCAATCGGGCGAGTGGGGGGGAGCAATCAGCCCCAGCATTTT
cdr3_aa: CASSESIGRVGGSNQPQHF

clone_size: few
j_call: TRBJ1-5
d_call: NA
v_call: TRBV29-1
cdr3_nt: TGCAGCGTTGGAGGGGTGGAGGGGTCGGGCAATCAGCCCCAGCATTTT
cdr3_aa: CSVGGVEGSGNQPQHF

clone_size: NA
j_call: TRBJ2-3
d_call: NA
v_call: TRBV6-6
cdr3_nt: TGTGCCAGCAGCTCGGACCCAGATACGCAGTATTTT
cdr3_aa: CASSSDPDTQYF

clone_size: many
j_call: TRBJ1-2
d_call: NA
v_call: TRBV12-3/TRBV12-4
cdr3_nt: TGTGCCAGCAGTTCGGGACCGCTACCACATTATGGCTACACCTTC
cdr3_aa: CASSSGPLPHYGYTF

clone_size: NA
j_call: TRBJ2-3
d_call: TRBD2
v_call: TRBV2
cdr3_nt: TGTGCCAGCAGTGAAGTGAGCGGGGGGGCCGCGCAGTATTTT
cdr3_aa: CASSEVSGGAAQYF

clone_size: NA
j_call: TRBJ1-4
d_call: TRBD1
v_call: TRBV15
cdr3_nt: TGTGCCACCAGCCGGGACAGGCTCAATGAAAAACTGTTTTTT
cdr3_aa: CATSRDRLNEKLFF

clone_size: many
j_call: TRBJ2-1
d_call: TRBD1
v_call: TRBV7-9
cdr3_nt: TGTGCCAGCAGCTTAACTCAGGGGACAGTCGAACATGAGCAGTTCTTC
cdr3_aa: CASSLTQGTVEHEQFF

clone_size: few
j_call: TRBJ1-4
d_call: NA
v_call: TRBV6-5
cdr3_nt: TGTGCCAGCAGTTACTCGGGGACAACTAATGAAAAACTGTTTTTT
cdr3_aa: CASSYSGTTNEKLFF

clone_size: many
j_call: TRBJ2-7
d_call: TRBD1
v_call: TRBV7-3
cdr3_nt: TGTGCCAGCAGCTACAGACAGGGATACGAGCAGTACTTC
cdr3_aa: CASSYRQGYEQYF

clone_size: few
j_call: TRBJ2-7
d_call: TRBD1
v_call: TRBV28
cdr3_nt: TGTGCCAGCATCCCGGGACAGGGATCATACGAGCAGTACTTC
cdr3_aa: CASIPGQGSYEQYF

clone_size: NA
j_call: TRBJ1-3
d_call: TRBD1
v_call: TRBV12-3/TRBV12-4
cdr3_nt: TGTGCCAGCCGAATGGGGACAGGGTATTCTGGAAACACCATATATTTT
cdr3_aa: CASRMGTGYSGNTIYF

clone_size: many
j_call: TRBJ2-5
d_call: NA
v_call: TRBV28
cdr3_nt: TGTGCCAGCAGTGTTACACGGCAGGGGGGTCTAGAGACCCAGTACTTC
cdr3_aa: CASSVTRQGGLETQYF

clone_size: many
j_call: TRBJ2-1
d_call: TRBD2
v_call: TRBV11-2
cdr3_nt: TGTGCCAGCAGCGCGCTTGCTAGCGGGAATATTGGGAATGAGCAGTTCTTC
cdr3_aa: CASSALASGNIGNEQFF

clone_size: NA
j_call: TRBJ1-1
d_call: NA
v_call: TRBV6-2/TRBV6-3
cdr3_nt: TGTGCCAGCAGCGAGGGCAGCACTGAAGCTTTCTTT
cdr3_aa: CASSEGSTEAFF

clone_size: many
j_call: TRBJ2-5
d_call: TRBD1
v_call: TRBV7-3
cdr3_nt: TGTGCCAGCAGCGGAGGGACAGGGATCTCGGGGGAGACCCAGTACTTC
cdr3_aa: CASSGGTGISGETQYF

clone_size: NA
j_call: TRBJ2-7
d_call: TRBD1
v_call: TRBV2
cdr3_nt: TGTGCCAGCAGTGAGCATCGGAATGGGAGACAGGGTATTCTCGAGCAGTACTTC
cdr3_aa: CASSEHRNGRQGILEQYF

clone_size: NA
j_call: TRBJ2-3
d_call: NA
v_call: TRBV29-1
cdr3_nt: TGCAGCGTTGGTGGGGGGTCCACAGATACGCAGTATTTT
cdr3_aa: CSVGGGSTDTQYF